These T cell receptor beta chains were read from a single sample in a study of T cell responses to AZD1222 COVID-19 vaccine. Method: immunoSEQ multiplex PCR; TCRdb's copy keeps in-frame clones and lacks some. The data show 180,000 or so clones, around 94% seen once. This specimen consisted of peripheral blood, obtained on day 0 of AZD1222 vaccination. Source of these receptors: an adult in good health. CDR3s include the opening cysteine and the closing phenylalanine or tryptophan. D genes are given only for firm matches. Size tells how often a clone was seen (once, few, many) or the class of an expanded clone, and some rows leave it out.

CDR3 protein	CDR3 DNA	V gene	clone size	D gene	J gene
CAISLGTSGNNEQFF	TGTGCCATCAGCTTAGGGACTAGCGGAAACAATGAGCAGTTCTTC	TRBV10-3	.	TRBD2	TRBJ2-1
CASSLARGGGPTYEQYF	TGTGCCAGCAGCTTAGCGCGAGGGGGAGGGCCAACCTACGAGCAGTACTTC	TRBV7-8	.	.	TRBJ2-7
CASIGDRTNTEAFF	TGTGCCAGTATAGGGGACAGGACGAACACTGAAGCTTTCTTT	TRBV19	.	TRBD1	TRBJ1-1
CASRLGTSGTGGDEQFF	TGTGCAAGTCGCTTAGGGACTAGCGGGACTGGGGGCGATGAGCAGTTCTTC	TRBV12-2	.	.	TRBJ2-1
CASSDRGLDGYTF	TGTGCCAGCAGTGACAGGGGGCTGGATGGCTACACCTTC	TRBV25-1	.	TRBD1	TRBJ1-2
CASSLDRGNTEAFF	TGTGCCAGCAGCTTGGACAGGGGAAACACTGAAGCTTTCTTT	TRBV5-5	.	TRBD1	TRBJ1-1
CAWRATNRYPTGELFF	TGTGCCTGGAGGGCAACCAATCGATATCCTACCGGGGAGCTGTTTTTT	TRBV30	.	.	TRBJ2-2
CASSVDRAGNTIYF	TGTGCCAGCAGCGTCGACAGGGCGGGAAACACCATATATTTT	TRBV5-5	.	TRBD1	TRBJ1-3
CASSSMVTSGSYEQYF	TGTGCCAGCAGTTCGATGGTGACTAGCGGATCCTACGAGCAGTACTTC	TRBV28	.	TRBD2	TRBJ2-7
CASSQELLGLAGGSNEQFF	TGTGCCAGCAGCCAAGAACTTTTAGGACTAGCGGGAGGGAGCAATGAGCAGTTCTTC	TRBV14	once	TRBD2	TRBJ2-1
CASSIVAGEPQHF	TGTGCCAGTAGTATAGTAGCTGGGGAGCCCCAGCATTTT	TRBV19	once	.	TRBJ1-5
CASSLANGGGSGYTF	TGCGCCAGCAGCTTGGCCAACGGGGGAGGGAGTGGCTACACCTTC	TRBV5-1	.	.	TRBJ1-2
CASSQATSGSYEQFF	TGTGCCAGCAGCCAAGCGACTAGCGGGAGCTATGAGCAGTTCTTC	TRBV4-2	.	TRBD2	TRBJ2-1
CASSFENTEAFF	TGTGCCAGCAGTTTTGAGAACACTGAAGCTTTCTTT	TRBV28	.	.	TRBJ1-1
CASSSTINYGYTF	TGTGCCAGCAGCTCGACTATTAACTATGGCTACACCTTC	TRBV7-2	.	.	TRBJ1-2